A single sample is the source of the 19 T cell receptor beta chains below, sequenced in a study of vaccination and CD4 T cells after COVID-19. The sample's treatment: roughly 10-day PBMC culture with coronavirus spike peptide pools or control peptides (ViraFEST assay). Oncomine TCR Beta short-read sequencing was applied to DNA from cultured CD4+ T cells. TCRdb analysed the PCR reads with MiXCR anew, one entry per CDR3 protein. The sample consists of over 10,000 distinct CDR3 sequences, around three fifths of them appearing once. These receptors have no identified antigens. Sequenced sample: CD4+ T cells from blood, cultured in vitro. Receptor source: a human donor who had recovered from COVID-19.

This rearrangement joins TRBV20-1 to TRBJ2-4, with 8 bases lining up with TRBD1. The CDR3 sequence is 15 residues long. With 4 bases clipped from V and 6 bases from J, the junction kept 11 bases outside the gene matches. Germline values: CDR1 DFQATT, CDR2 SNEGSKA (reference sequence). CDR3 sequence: CSATNDRGSVNIQYF. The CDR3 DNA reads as TGCAGTGCTACCAACGACAGGGGAAGCGTAAACATTCAGTACTTC.

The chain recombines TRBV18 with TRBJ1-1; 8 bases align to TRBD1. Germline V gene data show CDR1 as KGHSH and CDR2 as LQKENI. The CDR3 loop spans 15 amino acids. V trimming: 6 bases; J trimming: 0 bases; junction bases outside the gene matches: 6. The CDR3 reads CASSPKTGVNTEAFF. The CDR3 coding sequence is TGTGCCAGCTCCCCTAAGACAGGGGTGAACACTGAAGCTTTCTTT. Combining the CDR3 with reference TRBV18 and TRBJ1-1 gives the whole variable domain NAGVMQNPRHLVRRRGQEARLRCSPMKGHSHVYWYRQLPEEGLKFMVYLQKENIIDESGMPKERFSAEFPKEGPSILRIQQVVRGDSAAYFCASSPKTGVNTEAFFGQGTRLTVV.

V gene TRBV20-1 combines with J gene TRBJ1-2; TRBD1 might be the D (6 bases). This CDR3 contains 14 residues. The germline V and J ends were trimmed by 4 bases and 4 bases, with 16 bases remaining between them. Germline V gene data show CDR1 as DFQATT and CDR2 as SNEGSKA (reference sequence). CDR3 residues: CSATEGTGPYGYTF. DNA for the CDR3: TGCAGTGCTACAGAGGGCACAGGGCCCTATGGCTACACCTTC.

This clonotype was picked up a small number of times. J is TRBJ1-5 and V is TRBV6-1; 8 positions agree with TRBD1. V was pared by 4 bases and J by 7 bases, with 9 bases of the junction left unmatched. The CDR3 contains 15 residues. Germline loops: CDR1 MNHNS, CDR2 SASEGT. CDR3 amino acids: CASSGQGRYAQPQHF. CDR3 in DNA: TGTGCCAGCAGTGGACAGGGGCGGTATGCCCAGCCCCAGCATTTT.

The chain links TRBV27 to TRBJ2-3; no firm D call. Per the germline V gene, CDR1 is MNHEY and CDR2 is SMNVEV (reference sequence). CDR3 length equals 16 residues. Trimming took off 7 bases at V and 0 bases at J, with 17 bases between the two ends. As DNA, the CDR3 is TGTGCCAGCACTAAGATTCTGGGCAGTAGCACAGATACGCAGTATTTT. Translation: CASTKILGSSTDTQYF.

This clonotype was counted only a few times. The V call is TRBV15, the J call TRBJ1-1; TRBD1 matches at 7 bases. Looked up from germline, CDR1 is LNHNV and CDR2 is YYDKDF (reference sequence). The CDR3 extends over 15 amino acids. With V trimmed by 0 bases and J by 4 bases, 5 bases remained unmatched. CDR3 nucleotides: TGTGCCACCAGCAGAGATCATGCAGGGGGCACTGAAGCTTTCTTT. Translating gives CATSRDHAGGTEAFF.

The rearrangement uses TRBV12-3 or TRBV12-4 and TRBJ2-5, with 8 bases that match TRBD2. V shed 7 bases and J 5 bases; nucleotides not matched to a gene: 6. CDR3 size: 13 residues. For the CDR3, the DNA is TGTGCCAGCACCCGACGGGGGGGGGAGACCCAGTACTTC. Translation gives CASTRRGGETQYF.

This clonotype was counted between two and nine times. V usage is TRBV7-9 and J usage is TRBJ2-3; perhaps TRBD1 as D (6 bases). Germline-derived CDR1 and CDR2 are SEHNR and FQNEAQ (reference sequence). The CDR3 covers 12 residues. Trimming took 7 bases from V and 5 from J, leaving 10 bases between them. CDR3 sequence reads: CASNRAEDTQYF. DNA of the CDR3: TGTGCCAGCAACAGGGCAGAAGATACGCAGTATTTT.

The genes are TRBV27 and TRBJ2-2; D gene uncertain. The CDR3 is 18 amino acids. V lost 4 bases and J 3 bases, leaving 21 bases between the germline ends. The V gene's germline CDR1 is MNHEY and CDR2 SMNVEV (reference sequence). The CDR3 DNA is TGTGCCAGCAGTTCGGACGGCTTTCGTCCAAATTACACCGGGGAGCTGTTTTTT. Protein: CASSSDGFRPNYTGELFF.

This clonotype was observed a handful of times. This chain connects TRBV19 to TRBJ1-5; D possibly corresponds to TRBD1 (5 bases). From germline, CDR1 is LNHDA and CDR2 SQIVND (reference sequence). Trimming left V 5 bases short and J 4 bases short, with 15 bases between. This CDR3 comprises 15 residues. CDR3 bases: TGTGCCAGTAGTGGCTGGGACGGGAGGAATCAGCCCCAGCATTTT. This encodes CASSGWDGRNQPQHF.

The CDR3 DNA sequence: TGTGCCAGCAGTGGCCTTGTGGGGTGGGAAGACAACACTGAAGCTTTCTTT. This translates into CASSGLVGWEDNTEAFF. V gene TRBV25-1 combines with J gene TRBJ1-1, with no clear D. Germline CDR1 is MGHDK and CDR2 is SYGVNS. Trimming left V 4 bases short and J 2 bases short, with 20 bases between. The CDR3 sequence is 17 residues long.

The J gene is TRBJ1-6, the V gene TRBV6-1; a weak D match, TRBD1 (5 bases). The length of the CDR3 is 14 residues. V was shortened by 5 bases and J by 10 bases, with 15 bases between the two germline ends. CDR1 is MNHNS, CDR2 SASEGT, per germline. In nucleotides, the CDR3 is TGTGCCAGCAGTACCCGGGACGGTCGATCACCCCTCCACTTT. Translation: CASSTRDGRSPLHF.

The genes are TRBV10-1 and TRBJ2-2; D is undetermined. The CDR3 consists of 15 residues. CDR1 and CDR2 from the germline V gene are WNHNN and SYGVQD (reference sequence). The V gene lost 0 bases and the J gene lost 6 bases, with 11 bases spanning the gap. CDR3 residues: CASSESAAGAGELFF. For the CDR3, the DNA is TGCGCCAGCAGTGAGTCGGCAGCCGGAGCCGGGGAGCTGTTTTTT.

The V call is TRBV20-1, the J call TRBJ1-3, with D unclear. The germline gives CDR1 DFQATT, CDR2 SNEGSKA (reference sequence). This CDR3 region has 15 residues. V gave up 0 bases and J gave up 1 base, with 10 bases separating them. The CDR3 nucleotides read TGCAGTGCTAGAGATCAGGTTGGGTCTGGAAACACCATATATTTT. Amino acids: CSARDQVGSGNTIYF.

Here the CDR3 reads CASIPSGLRGGYTF. CDR3 DNA sequence: TGTGCCAGCATCCCCTCCGGGCTCCGAGGGGGCTACACCTTC. This chain connects TRBV28 to TRBJ1-2; no clear D. The CDR3 has 14 residues. V was trimmed by 7 bases and J by 8 bases, leaving 20 bases between them. In germline, CDR1 is MDHEN, CDR2 SYDVKM.

In DNA form, the CDR3 reads TGCGCCAGCAGCTTGGTAGGGGGGGACTCCTACGAGCAGTACTTC. This gives the protein CASSLVGGDSYEQYF. This chain connects TRBV5-1 to TRBJ2-7; the D gene is possibly TRBD2 (7 bases). Trimming removed 0 bases at V and 0 bases at J, with 10 bases between. The CDR3 covers 15 residues. The germline gives CDR1 SGHRS, CDR2 YFSETQ.

CDR3 DNA: TGCGCCAGCAGCTTGACAGAAGATGCCCACGAGCAGTACTTC. Encoded protein: CASSLTEDAHEQYF. This chain links TRBV5-1 with TRBJ2-7; no reliable D call. Germline CDR1 reads SGHRS; CDR2 reads YFSETQ. Trimming stripped 1 base from V and 5 bases from J, with 13 bases between. The CDR3 runs to 14 residues.

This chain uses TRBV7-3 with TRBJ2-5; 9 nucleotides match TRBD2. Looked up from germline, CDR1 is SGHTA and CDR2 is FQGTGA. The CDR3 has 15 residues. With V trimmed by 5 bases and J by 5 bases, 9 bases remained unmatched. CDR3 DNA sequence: TGTGCCAGCAGCCCCGGGGGACTAGCTGGGGAGACCCAGTACTTC. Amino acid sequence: CASSPGGLAGETQYF.

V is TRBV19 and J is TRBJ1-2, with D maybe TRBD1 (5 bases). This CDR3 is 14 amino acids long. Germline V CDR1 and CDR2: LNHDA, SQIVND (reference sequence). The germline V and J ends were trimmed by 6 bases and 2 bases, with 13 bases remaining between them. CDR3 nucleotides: TGTGCCAGTAGAACCCCGGGACGGAACTATGGCTACACCTTC. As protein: CASRTPGRNYGYTF.